These T cell receptor beta chains were read from a single sample in a study of T cells after yellow fever vaccination. TCRdb re-called the 5' RACE reads through MiXCR, storing one row per CDR3 protein. The table has under 150,000 distinct CDR3 sequences, around 15% seen once; the top ten hold 40% to 45%. The sequenced sample was CD8+ T cells sorted from PBMCs, obtained 5 days after the yellow fever booster vaccination. The receptors shown here come from a man aged 18 to 30 who received the YFV17D yellow fever vaccine. Each CDR3 is given with its conserved first and last residue. Each record gives: J gene, V gene, CDR3 protein.

TRBJ2-7	TRBV12-3/TRBV12-4	CASTTRTGGSYEQYF
TRBJ1-5	TRBV4-1	CASSQKQHQPQHF
TRBJ2-6	TRBV4-3	CASSQESSSGANVLTF
TRBJ1-1	TRBV4-1	CASSQDSWEAFF
TRBJ2-3	TRBV3-1	CASSHHEGSRDTQYF
TRBJ2-1	TRBV24-1	CATSDPLGLEQFF
TRBJ2-5	TRBV7-9	CASSQARDSQETQYF
TRBJ1-4	TRBV7-3	CASSLRGGQGNEKLFF
TRBJ2-5	TRBV5-1	CASRTGGQETQYF
TRBJ2-2	TRBV12-3/TRBV12-4	CASSPTSGGAGGELFF
TRBJ1-1	TRBV4-3	CASSRGDSTLNTEAFF